This T cell receptor beta chain was recovered during a study of human T cells and chemical hapten exposure. Study results and limitations: Once DPC sensitization occurred, TCRs above 1 in 1000 frequency showed no change.

Library construction involved attaching unique molecular identifiers to individual cDNA molecules, which allowed quantitative, reproducible TCR counting. TCRdb re-derived calls from the 5' RACE reads in MiXCR, one entry per CDR3 protein. The table includes tens of thousands of distinct CDR3 sequences, 7% to 8% detected once. In its sample, this clonotype was seen a few times. Its antigen is still unknown. Unfractionated whole blood yielded the extracted total RNA. J gave up 3 bases and V 6 bases, and 10 bases lay outside the gene matches. The CDR3 has 17 amino acids. The receptor was isolated from a male donor in good health. The chain employs TRBV12-3 or TRBV12-4 and TRBJ2-6, with 8 bases matching TRBD1. The CDR3 reads CASSRDRGLGGANVLTF. In nucleotides, the CDR3 is TGTGCCAGCAGCCGAGACAGGGGATTGGGTGGGGCCAACGTCCTGACTTTC.